This TCR beta chain was retrieved from a study of OX40 agonist ivuxolimab in advanced cancers. Profiled with immunoSEQ multiplex PCR; TCRdb holds only in-frame clones, not every one. The table has fewer than 200,000 clones, 94% seen once. About this clone itself: At the DNA level, this CDR3 is encoded by other sequences in the same sample as well.

The CDR3 runs to 15 residues. V lost 3 bases, J lost 5 bases, and 5 bases stayed unmatched. From germline, CDR1 is MNHEY and CDR2 SMNVEV (reference sequence). The clonotype comes from an adult with an advanced solid tumor such as melanoma, head and neck, liver or kidney cancer. V usage is TRBV27 and J usage is TRBJ2-5, with 11 bases lining up with TRBD1. The sample here was CD4+ or CD8+ T cells sorted from blood, taken in a trial of the OX40 agonist ivuxolimab. CDR3 protein: CASSFSGTGGETQYF. CDR3 sequence (DNA): TGTGCCAGCAGTTTCTCTGGGACAGGGGGGGAGACCCAGTACTTC.